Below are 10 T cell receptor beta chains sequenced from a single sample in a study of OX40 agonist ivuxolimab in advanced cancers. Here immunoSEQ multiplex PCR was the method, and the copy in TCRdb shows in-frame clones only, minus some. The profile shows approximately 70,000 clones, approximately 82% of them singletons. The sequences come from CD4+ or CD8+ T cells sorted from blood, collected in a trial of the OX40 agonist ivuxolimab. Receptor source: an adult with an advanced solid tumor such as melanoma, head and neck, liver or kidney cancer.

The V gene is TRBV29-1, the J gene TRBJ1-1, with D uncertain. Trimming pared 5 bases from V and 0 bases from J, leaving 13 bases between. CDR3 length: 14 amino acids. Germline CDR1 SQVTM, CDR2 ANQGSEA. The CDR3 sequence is CSVTAMGMNTEAFF. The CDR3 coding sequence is TGCAGCGTTACGGCTATGGGGATGAACACTGAAGCTTTCTTT.

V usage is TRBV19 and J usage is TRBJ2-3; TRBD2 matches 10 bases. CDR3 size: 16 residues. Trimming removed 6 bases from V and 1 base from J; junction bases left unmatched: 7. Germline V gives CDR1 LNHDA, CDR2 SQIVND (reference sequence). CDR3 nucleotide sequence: TGTGCCAGTAGATTCGTAGGACTAGCGGGCACAGATACGCAGTATTTT. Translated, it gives CASRFVGLAGTDTQYF.

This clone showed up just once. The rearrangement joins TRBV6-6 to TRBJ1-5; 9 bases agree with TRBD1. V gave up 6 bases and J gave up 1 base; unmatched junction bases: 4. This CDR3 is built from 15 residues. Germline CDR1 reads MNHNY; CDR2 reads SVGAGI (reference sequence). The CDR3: CASSPGTGSNQPQHF. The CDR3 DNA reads TGTGCCAGCAGCCCCGGGACAGGGAGCAATCAGCCCCAGCATTTT.

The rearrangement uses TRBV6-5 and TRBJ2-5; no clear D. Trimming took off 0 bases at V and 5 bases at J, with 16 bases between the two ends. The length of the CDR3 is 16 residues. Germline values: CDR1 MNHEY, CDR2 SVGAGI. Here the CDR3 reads CASSYSVWAVGETQYF. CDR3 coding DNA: TGTGCCAGCAGTTACTCGGTCTGGGCGGTCGGGGAGACCCAGTACTTC.

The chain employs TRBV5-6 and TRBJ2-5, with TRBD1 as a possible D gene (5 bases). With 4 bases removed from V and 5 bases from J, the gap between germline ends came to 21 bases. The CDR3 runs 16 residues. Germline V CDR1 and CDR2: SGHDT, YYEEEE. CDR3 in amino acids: CASSVGEFQGWETQYF. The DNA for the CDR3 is TGTGCCAGCAGCGTTGGAGAATTTCAGGGCTGGGAGACCCAGTACTTC.

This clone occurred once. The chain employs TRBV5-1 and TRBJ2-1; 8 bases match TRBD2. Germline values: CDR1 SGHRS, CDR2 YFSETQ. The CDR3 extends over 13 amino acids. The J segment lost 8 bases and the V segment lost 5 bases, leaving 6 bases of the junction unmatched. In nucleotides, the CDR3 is TGCGCCAGCAGAAGGACTAGCCTCGATGAGCAGTTCTTC. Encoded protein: CASRRTSLDEQFF.

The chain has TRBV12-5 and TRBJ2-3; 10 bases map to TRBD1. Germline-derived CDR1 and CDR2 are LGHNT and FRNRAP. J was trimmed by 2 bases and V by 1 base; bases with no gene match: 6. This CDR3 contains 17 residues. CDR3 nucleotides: TGTGCTAGTGGTTTGGGCCTCGGGACAGGGGACACAGATACGCAGTATTTT. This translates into CASGLGLGTGDTDTQYF. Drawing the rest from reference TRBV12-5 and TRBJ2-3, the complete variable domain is DARVTQTPRHKVTEMGQEVTMRCQPILGHNTVFWYRQTMMQGLELLAYFRNRAPLDDSGMPKDRFSAEMPDATLATLKIQPSEPRDSAVYFCASGLGLGTGDTDTQYFGPGTRLTVL.

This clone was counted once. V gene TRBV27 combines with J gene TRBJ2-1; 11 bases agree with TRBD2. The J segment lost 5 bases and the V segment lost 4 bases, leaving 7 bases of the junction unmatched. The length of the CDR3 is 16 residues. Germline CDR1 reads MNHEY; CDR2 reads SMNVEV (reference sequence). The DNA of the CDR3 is TGTGCCAGCAGTTCCTTAGCGGGAGGGCCCGACAATGAGCAGTTCTTC. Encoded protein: CASSSLAGGPDNEQFF.

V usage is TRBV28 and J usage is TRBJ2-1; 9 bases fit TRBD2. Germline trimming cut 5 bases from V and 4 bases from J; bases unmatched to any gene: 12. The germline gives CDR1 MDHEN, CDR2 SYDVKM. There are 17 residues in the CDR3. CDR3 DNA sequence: TGTGCCAGCAGTCCCTGGGACCTAGCGGGGAATTACAATGAGCAGTTCTTC. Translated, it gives CASSPWDLAGNYNEQFF.

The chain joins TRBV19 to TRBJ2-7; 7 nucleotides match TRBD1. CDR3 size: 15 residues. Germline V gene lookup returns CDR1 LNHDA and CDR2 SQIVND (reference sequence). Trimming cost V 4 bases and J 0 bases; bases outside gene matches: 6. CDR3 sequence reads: CASSSTGVSSYEQYF. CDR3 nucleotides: TGTGCCAGTAGTAGTACAGGGGTCTCCTCCTACGAGCAGTACTTC.